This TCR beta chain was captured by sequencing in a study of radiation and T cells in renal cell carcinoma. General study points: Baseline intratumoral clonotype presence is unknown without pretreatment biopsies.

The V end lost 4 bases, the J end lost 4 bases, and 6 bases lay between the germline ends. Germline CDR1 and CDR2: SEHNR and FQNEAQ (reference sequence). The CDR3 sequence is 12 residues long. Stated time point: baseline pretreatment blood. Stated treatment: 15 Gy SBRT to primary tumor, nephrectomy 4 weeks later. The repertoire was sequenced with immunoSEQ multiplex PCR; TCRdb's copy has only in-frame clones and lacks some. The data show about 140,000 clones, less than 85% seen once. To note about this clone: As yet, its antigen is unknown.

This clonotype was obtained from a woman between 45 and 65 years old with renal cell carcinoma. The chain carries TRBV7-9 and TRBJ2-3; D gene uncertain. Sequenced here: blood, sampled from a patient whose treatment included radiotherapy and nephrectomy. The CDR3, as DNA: TGTGCCAGCAGCTCCCAGTCAGATACGCAGTATTTT. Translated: CASSSQSDTQYF.